These T cell receptor beta chains were read from a single sample in a study of sequential checkpoint blockade in melanoma. Measured with immunoSEQ multiplex PCR; TCRdb has only the in-frame clones, and not every one. The sample consists of over 10,000 clones, 60% to 80% of them appearing once. This material consisted of CD8+ T cells sorted from blood (inferred from file names), taken from a patient given nivolumab and ipilimumab in sequence. These receptors all stem from a human patient with melanoma. Some clones in this sample may be carry-over from other donors' samples. CDR3s include the opening cysteine and the closing phenylalanine or tryptophan. The D gene is left open where the match is weak. Rows give clone size only sometimes, using once, few, many, or a class for an expanded clone.

J | V | size | D | CDR3 | DNA
TRBJ1-2 | TRBV7-9 | once | - | CASSSRGTQVSNYGYTF | TGTGCCAGCAGCTCTAGGGGTACACAGGTCTCTAACTATGGCTACACCTTC
TRBJ2-7 | TRBV7-6 | - | - | CASSPRGWSYEQYF | TGTGCCAGCAGCCCCAGGGGCTGGTCCTACGAGCAGTACTTC
TRBJ2-5 | TRBV19 | - | - | CASSNGWTQYF | TGTGCCAGTAGTAACGGTTGGACCCAGTACTTC
TRBJ1-5 | TRBV6-1 | - | - | CASFTAGQNQPQHF | TGTGCCAGCTTTACGGCAGGGCAAAATCAGCCCCAGCATTTT
TRBJ1-2 | TRBV7-9 | - | - | CASIPSELYGYTF | TGTGCCAGCATACCGAGTGAGCTATATGGCTACACCTTC
TRBJ1-1 | TRBV7-9 | once | - | CASSLNASPNTEAFF | TGTGCCAGCAGCTTAAACGCGTCCCCGAACACTGAAGCTTTCTTT
TRBJ2-2 | TRBV29-1 | - | - | CSVDRTENTGELFF | TGCAGCGTGGATCGGACTGAGAACACCGGGGAGCTGTTTTTT
TRBJ2-1 | TRBV5-6 | - | TRBD1 | CASSVTGDNEQFF | TGTGCCAGCAGCGTAACAGGGGACAATGAGCAGTTCTTC
TRBJ2-2 | TRBV4-2 | - | TRBD2 | CASSHPTSGLNTGELFF | TGTGCCAGCAGCCACCCGACTAGCGGGCTGAACACCGGGGAGCTGTTTTTT
TRBJ2-2 | TRBV27 | - | - | CASSLGAANTGELFF | TGTGCCAGCAGTTTAGGGGCCGCGAACACCGGGGAGCTGTTTTTT
TRBJ1-1 | TRBV30 | few | TRBD1 | CAWPGQGKGVNTEAFF | TGTGCCTGGCCGGGACAGGGGAAAGGTGTGAACACTGAAGCTTTCTTT
TRBJ2-7 | TRBV4-1 | - | - | CASRAEGDYEQYF | TGCGCCAGCAGGGCTGAGGGGGACTACGAGCAGTACTTC
TRBJ2-6 | TRBV7-9 | few | - | CASSLFTPQGTGANVLTF | TGTGCCAGCAGCTTATTTACCCCGCAGGGGACTGGGGCCAACGTCCTGACTTTC
TRBJ1-1 | TRBV7-8 | - | - | CASSFFPEASNTEAFF | TGTGCCAGCAGCTTTTTCCCGGAGGCAAGCAACACTGAAGCTTTCTTT
TRBJ2-7 | TRBV7-9 | - | - | CASSLPRGYEQYF | TGTGCCAGCAGCTTACCACGAGGGTACGAGCAGTACTTC
TRBJ1-6 | TRBV27 | few | TRBD1 | CASTPSGQGSSYNSPLHF | TGTGCCAGCACCCCAAGTGGACAGGGATCCTCCTATAATTCACCCCTCCACTTT
TRBJ2-2 | TRBV6-1 | - | - | CASSDPVRANTGELFF | TGTGCCAGCAGTGACCCGGTCAGGGCGAACACCGGGGAGCTGTTTTTT
TRBJ1-1 | TRBV4-2 | - | - | CASSQETGMRHTEAFF | TGTGCCAGCAGCCAAGAGACAGGCATGAGGCACACTGAAGCTTTCTTT
TRBJ2-7 | TRBV6-6 | - | - | CASSPRDSSSYEQYF | TGTGCCAGCAGCCCCCGGGACTCAAGCTCCTACGAGCAGTACTTC
TRBJ1-6 | TRBV27 | - | - | CASSPQGFDSPLHF | TGTGCCAGCAGTCCCCAGGGGTTTGATTCACCCCTCCACTTT
TRBJ1-2 | TRBV7-9 | - | TRBD1 | CASSPTWKRRQGGGYTF | TGTGCCAGCAGCCCCACGTGGAAAAGGAGACAGGGAGGTGGCTACACCTTC
TRBJ2-2 | TRBV9 | - | TRBD2 | CASSVHAGDVNTGELFF | TGTGCCAGCAGCGTACATGCGGGGGACGTCAACACCGGGGAGCTGTTTTTT
TRBJ2-7 | TRBV6-1 | once | TRBD2 | CASSIRTRGLYEQYF | TGTGCCAGCAGTATTCGGACTAGAGGCTTGTACGAGCAGTACTTC
TRBJ1-5 | TRBV15 | - | TRBD1 | CATSNNRGGNQPQHF | TGTGCCACCAGCAATAACAGGGGAGGCAATCAGCCCCAGCATTTT
TRBJ1-1 | TRBV29-1 | few | - | CSVVPGQGYTEAFF | TGCAGCGTTGTTCCTGGTCAGGGGTACACTGAAGCTTTCTTT
TRBJ1-5 | TRBV27 | - | TRBD1 | CASSRTGMNQPQHF | TGTGCCAGCAGCAGGACAGGGATGAATCAGCCCCAGCATTTT
TRBJ1-4 | TRBV15 | - | - | CATSRDHSGNTNEKLFF | TGTGCCACCAGCAGAGACCACTCAGGGAATACTAATGAAAAACTGTTTTTT
TRBJ1-5 | TRBV6-5 | - | - | CASSWGSNQPQHF | TGTGCCAGCAGTTGGGGCAGCAATCAGCCCCAGCATTTT
TRBJ2-1 | TRBV7-2 | few | - | CASSLALYNEQFF | TGTGCCAGCAGCTTAGCTCTCTACAATGAGCAGTTCTTC
TRBJ1-3 | TRBV9 | once | TRBD1 | CASSPHRGQPGNTIYF | TGTGCCAGCAGCCCACACAGGGGGCAGCCCGGAAACACCATATATTTT
TRBJ2-5 | TRBV28 | - | - | CASSRGPQETQYF | TGTGCCAGCAGCAGGGGCCCTCAAGAGACCCAGTACTTC
TRBJ1-1 | TRBV4-3 | - | TRBD1 | CASSPGDSMNTEAFF | TGCGCCAGCAGCCCAGGGGACAGTATGAACACTGAAGCTTTCTTT
TRBJ2-7 | TRBV11-2 | - | - | CASTYYSAYEQYF | TGTGCCAGCACCTACTATTCCGCCTACGAGCAGTACTTC
TRBJ2-1 | TRBV20-1 | - | - | CSARAGEQFF | TGCAGTGCTAGAGCAGGCGAGCAGTTCTTC
TRBJ1-2 | TRBV19 | once | TRBD1 | CASSITGGTGYGYTF | TGTGCCAGTAGTATTACAGGGGGAACAGGCTATGGCTACACCTTC
TRBJ1-1 | TRBV5-1 | few | - | CASSHSEGTEAFF | TGCGCCAGCAGCCATTCAGAGGGAACTGAAGCTTTCTTT
TRBJ2-3 | TRBV7-2 | medium-sized | - | CASSFWGGLPDTQYF | TGTGCCAGCAGCTTTTGGGGGGGCTTACCAGATACGCAGTATTTT
TRBJ2-7 | TRBV4-1 | few | TRBD1 | CASSQGRQGAYEQYF | TGCGCCAGCAGCCAGGGACGACAGGGGGCCTACGAGCAGTACTTC
TRBJ2-5 | TRBV29-1 | - | TRBD2 | CSVEVSSGGNYLPETQYF | TGCAGCGTTGAAGTCTCTAGCGGGGGGAACTACCTACCAGAGACCCAGTACTTC
TRBJ2-7 | TRBV6-6 | - | - | CASSYDRYEQYF | TGTGCCAGCAGTTACGACAGATACGAGCAGTACTTC
TRBJ2-6 | TRBV27 | - | - | CASSSRSGANVLTF | TGTGCCAGCAGTTCCCGCTCTGGGGCCAACGTCCTGACTTTC
TRBJ1-6 | TRBV6-1 | few | - | CASRRGIDSPLHF | TGTGCCAGCAGGAGGGGGATTGATTCACCCCTCCACTTT
TRBJ1-2 | TRBV6-5 | - | - | CASSYGGGSGGYTF | TGTGCCAGCAGTTACGGGGGGGGCTCGGGCGGCTACACCTTC
TRBJ1-1 | TRBV5-4 | - | - | CASSLAGGPAFF | TGTGCCAGCAGCTTGGCGGGGGGGCCTGCTTTCTTT
TRBJ2-1 | TRBV29-1 | - | - | CSVTGTTSSYNEQFF | TGCAGCGTGACCGGGACAACGAGCTCCTACAATGAGCAGTTCTTC
TRBJ2-6 | TRBV7-2 | once | TRBD2 | CASSVTSGGFSGANVLTF | TGTGCCAGCAGCGTGACTAGCGGGGGGTTCTCTGGGGCCAACGTCCTGACTTTC
TRBJ2-5 | TRBV6-5 | - | TRBD1 | CASSPTGVLTQYF | TGTGCCAGCAGTCCGACAGGGGTGCTGACCCAGTACTTC
TRBJ2-1 | TRBV4-1 | once | TRBD2 | CASSLGLAANEQFF | TGCGCCAGCAGCCTTGGACTAGCAGCAAATGAGCAGTTCTTC
TRBJ1-1 | TRBV5-1 | - | - | CASSQTDRENTEAFF | TGCGCCAGCAGCCAAACGGACAGAGAGAACACTGAAGCTTTCTTT
TRBJ1-5 | TRBV4-1 | - | - | CASSQWGGENQPQHF | TGCGCCAGCAGCCAATGGGGGGGAGAGAATCAGCCCCAGCATTTT
TRBJ2-2 | TRBV27 | few | TRBD1 | CASSKHRTGSGTGELFF | TGTGCCAGCAGTAAACATCGGACAGGGTCAGGCACCGGGGAGCTGTTTTTT
TRBJ1-2 | TRBV2 | - | - | CASRRKGTWNGYTF | TGTGCCAGCAGGCGAAAAGGGACATGGAACGGCTACACCTTC